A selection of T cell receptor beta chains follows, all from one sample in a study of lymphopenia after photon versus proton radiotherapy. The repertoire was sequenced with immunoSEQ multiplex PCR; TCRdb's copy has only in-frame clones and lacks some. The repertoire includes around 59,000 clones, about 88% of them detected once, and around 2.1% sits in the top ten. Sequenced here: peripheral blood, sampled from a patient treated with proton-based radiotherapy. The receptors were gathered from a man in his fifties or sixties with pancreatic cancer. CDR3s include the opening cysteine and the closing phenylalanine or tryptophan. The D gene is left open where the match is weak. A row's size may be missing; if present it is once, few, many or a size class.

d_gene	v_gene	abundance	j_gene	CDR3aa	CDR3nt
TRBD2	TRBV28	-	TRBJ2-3	CASSLPSRLAGEDTQYF	TGTGCCAGCAGTTTACCTTCTCGACTAGCGGGAGAAGATACGCAGTATTTT
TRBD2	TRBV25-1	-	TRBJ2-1	CASSEAGGSYNEQFF	TGTGCCAGCAGTGAAGCGGGAGGAAGCTACAATGAGCAGTTCTTC
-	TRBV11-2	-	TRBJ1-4	CASSSAGATNEKLFF	TGTGCCAGCAGCTCCGCGGGCGCAACTAATGAAAAACTGTTTTTT
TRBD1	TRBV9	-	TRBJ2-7	CASSEGTGPPYEQYF	TGTGCCAGCAGCGAGGGGACAGGGCCCCCCTACGAGCAGTACTTC
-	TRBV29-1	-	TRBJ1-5	CSVAGDNQPQHF	TGCAGCGTTGCCGGAGACAATCAGCCCCAGCATTTT
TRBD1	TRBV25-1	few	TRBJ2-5	CASSDDRAASETQYF	TGTGCCAGCAGTGATGACAGGGCGGCGTCAGAGACCCAGTACTTC
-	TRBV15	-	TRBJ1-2	CATSRGPNYGYTF	TGTGCCACCAGCAGAGGTCCTAACTATGGCTACACCTTC
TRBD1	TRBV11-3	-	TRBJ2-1	CASSLGGTGGNEQFF	TGTGCCAGCAGCTTAGGCGGGACAGGGGGCAATGAGCAGTTCTTC
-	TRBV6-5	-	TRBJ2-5	CASSPRAPGMETQYF	TGTGCCAGCAGCCCCCGGGCCCCTGGTATGGAGACCCAGTACTTC
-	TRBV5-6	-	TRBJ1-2	CASRLWVNYGYTF	TGTGCCAGCAGACTGTGGGTTAACTATGGCTACACCTTC
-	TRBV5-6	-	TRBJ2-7	CASSTVQVYEQYF	TGTGCCAGCAGCACCGTACAAGTCTACGAGCAGTACTTC
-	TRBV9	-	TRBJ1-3	CASSRLTAGNTIYF	TGTGCCAGCAGTCGGTTGACGGCAGGAAACACCATATATTTT
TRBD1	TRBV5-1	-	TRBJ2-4	CASSLATGGYGIQYF	TGCGCCAGCAGCTTGGCAACAGGGGGGTATGGCATTCAGTACTTC
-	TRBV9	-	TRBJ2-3	CASSTGTDTQYF	TGTGCCAGCAGCACCGGAACAGATACGCAGTATTTT
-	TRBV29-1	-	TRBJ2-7	CSGGKSSYEQYF	TGCAGTGGGGGGAAGAGCTCCTACGAGCAGTACTTC
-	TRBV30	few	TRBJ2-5	CAWSRGRETQYF	TGTGCCTGGTCCCGTGGTAGGGAGACCCAGTACTTC
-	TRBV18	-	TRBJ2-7	CASSPNELYEQYF	TGTGCCAGCTCACCAAATGAACTATACGAGCAGTACTTC
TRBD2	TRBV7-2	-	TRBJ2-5	CASSRGGETQYF	TGTGCCAGCAGCCGGGGGGGAGAGACCCAGTACTTC
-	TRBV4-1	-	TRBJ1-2	CASSPLEVDRRNGYTF	TGCGCCAGCAGCCCCCTTGAAGTCGACAGAAGGAATGGCTACACCTTC
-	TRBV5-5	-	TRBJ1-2	CASSQQGDGYGYTF	TGTGCCAGCTCTCAACAGGGTGACGGCTATGGCTACACCTTC
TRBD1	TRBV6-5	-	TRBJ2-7	CASRPRDRVVQYF	TGTGCCAGCAGGCCCCGGGACAGGGTGGTGCAGTACTTC
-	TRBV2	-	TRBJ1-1	CASSEAGGRGAFF	TGTGCCAGCAGTGAAGCCGGAGGGAGGGGGGCTTTCTTT
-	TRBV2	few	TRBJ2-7	CASSVVQVNYEQYF	TGTGCCAGCAGCGTCGTACAGGTTAACTACGAGCAGTACTTC
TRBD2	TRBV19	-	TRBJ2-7	CASSATSGIRDEQYF	TGTGCCAGTAGTGCGACTAGCGGGATTCGCGACGAGCAGTACTTC
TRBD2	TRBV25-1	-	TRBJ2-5	CASRRASGTETQYF	TGTGCCAGTAGGAGGGCTAGCGGGACGGAGACCCAGTACTTC
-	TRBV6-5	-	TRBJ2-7	CASSPPGSRSYEQYF	TGTGCCAGCAGTCCTCCAGGGTCCCGCTCCTACGAGCAGTACTTC
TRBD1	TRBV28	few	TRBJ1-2	CASSLTGQGASYGYTF	TGTGCCAGCAGTTTAACGGGACAGGGGGCGAGCTATGGCTACACCTTC
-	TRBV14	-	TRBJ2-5	CASSQGGDWRGETQYF	TGTGCCAGCAGCCAAGGCGGAGATTGGAGGGGAGAGACCCAGTACTTC
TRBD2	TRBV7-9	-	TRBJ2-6	CASSLWTSVGANVLTF	TGTGCCAGCTCCCTTTGGACTAGTGTTGGGGCCAACGTCCTGACTTTC
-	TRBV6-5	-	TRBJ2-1	CASRRGPPGVNEQFF	TGTGCCAGCAGGCGGGGGCCACCAGGGGTCAATGAGCAGTTCTTC
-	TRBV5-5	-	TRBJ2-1	CASSLGPQPASYNEQFF	TGTGCCAGCAGCTTGGGTCCACAGCCAGCTTCCTACAATGAGCAGTTCTTC
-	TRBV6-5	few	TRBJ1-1	CASNPGTAEAFF	TGTGCCAGCAATCCAGGGACCGCTGAAGCTTTCTTT
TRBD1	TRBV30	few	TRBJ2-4	CAWSVDRVDQYF	TGTGCCTGGAGTGTAGACAGGGTCGACCAGTACTTC
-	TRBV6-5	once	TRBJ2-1	CASTGLDEQFF	TGTGCCAGCACCGGTTTGGATGAGCAGTTCTTC
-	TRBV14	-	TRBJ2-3	CASSQGSGPSTDTQYF	TGTGCCAGCAGCCAAGGAAGCGGGCCTAGCACAGATACGCAGTATTTT
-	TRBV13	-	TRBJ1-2	CASSLRARLYGYTF	TGTGCCAGCAGCTTACGGGCCAGACTCTATGGCTACACCTTC
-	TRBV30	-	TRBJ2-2	CAWGGHFTGELFF	TGTGCCTGGGGGGGACATTTCACCGGGGAGCTGTTTTTT
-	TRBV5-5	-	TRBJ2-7	CASSSMGYEQYF	TGTGCCAGCAGCTCGATGGGCTACGAGCAGTACTTC
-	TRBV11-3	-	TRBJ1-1	CASKGRNTEAFF	TGTGCCAGTAAGGGCCGAAACACTGAAGCTTTCTTT
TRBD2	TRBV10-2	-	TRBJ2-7	CARGGFYEQYF	TGCGCCAGGGGGGGGTTCTACGAGCAGTACTTC
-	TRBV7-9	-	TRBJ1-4	CASSLASQGNEKLFF	TGTGCCAGCAGCTTAGCATCCCAGGGGAATGAAAAACTGTTTTTT
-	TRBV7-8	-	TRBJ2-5	CASSVNKVVGETQYF	TGTGCCAGCAGCGTGAATAAGGTAGTGGGAGAGACCCAGTACTTC
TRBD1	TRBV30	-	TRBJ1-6	CAFSGTGSPLHF	TGTGCCTTCTCCGGGACAGGGAGTCCCCTCCACTTT
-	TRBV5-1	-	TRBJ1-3	CASSLDRSSGNTIYF	TGCGCCAGCAGCTTGGACAGGTCGTCTGGAAACACCATATATTTT
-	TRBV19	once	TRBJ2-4	CASSIDWGWFNIQYF	TGTGCCAGTAGTATAGATTGGGGGTGGTTTAACATTCAGTACTTC
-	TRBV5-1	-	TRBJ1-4	CASSKTSPGEKLFF	TGCGCCAGCAGCAAGACATCCCCCGGAGAAAAACTGTTTTTT
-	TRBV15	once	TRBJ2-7	CATSRESTANEQYF	TGTGCCACCAGCAGAGAAAGCACAGCCAACGAGCAGTACTTC
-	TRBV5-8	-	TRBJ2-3	CASSIQGRQTDTQYF	TGTGCCAGCAGCATACAGGGGAGGCAGACAGATACGCAGTATTTT
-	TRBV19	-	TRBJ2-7	CASSPGGQSSYEQYF	TGTGCCAGTAGCCCGGGGGGACAGTCCTCCTACGAGCAGTACTTC
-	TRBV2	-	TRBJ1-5	CASSERASSNQPQHF	TGTGCCAGCAGTGAAAGGGCGTCAAGCAATCAGCCCCAGCATTTT
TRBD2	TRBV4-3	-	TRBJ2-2	CASSQLAGGTGELFF	TGCGCCAGCAGCCAACTAGCGGGAGGAACCGGGGAGCTGTTTTTT
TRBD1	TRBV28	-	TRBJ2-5	CATDDRVGRETQYF	TGTGCCACCGACGACAGGGTTGGGAGAGAGACCCAGTACTTC
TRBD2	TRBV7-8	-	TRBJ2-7	CASSSGLAGERAYEQYF	TGTGCCAGCAGCTCCGGACTAGCGGGAGAGCGCGCCTACGAGCAGTACTTC